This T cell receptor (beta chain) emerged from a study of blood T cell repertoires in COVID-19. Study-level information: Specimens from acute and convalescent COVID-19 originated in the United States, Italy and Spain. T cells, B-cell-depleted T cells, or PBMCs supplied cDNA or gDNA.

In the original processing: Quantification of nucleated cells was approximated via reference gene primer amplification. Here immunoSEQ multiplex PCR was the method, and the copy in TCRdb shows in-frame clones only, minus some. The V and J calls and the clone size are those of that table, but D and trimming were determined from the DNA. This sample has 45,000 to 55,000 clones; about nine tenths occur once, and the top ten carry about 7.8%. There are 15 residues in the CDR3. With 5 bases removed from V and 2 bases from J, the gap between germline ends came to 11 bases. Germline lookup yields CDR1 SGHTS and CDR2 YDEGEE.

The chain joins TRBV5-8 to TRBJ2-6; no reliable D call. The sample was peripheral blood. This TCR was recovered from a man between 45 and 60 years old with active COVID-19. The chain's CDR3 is CASSYGSAGANVLTF. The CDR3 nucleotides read TGTGCCAGCAGTTATGGTAGTGCTGGGGCCAACGTCCTGACTTTC.